A single sample is the source of the 22 T cell receptor beta chains below, sequenced in a study of Graves' ophthalmopathy and Graves' hyperthyroidism. Using RNA transcripts, the TCR beta CDR3 regions were amplified. RT-PCR was first run with HTBI primers, then multiplex PCR in a second round. TCRdb ran MiXCR on the multiplex PCR reads and lists one entry per CDR3 protein. Here the sample spans almost 750,000 distinct CDR3 sequences, 35% to 50% being singletons. Sequenced input: peripheral blood. Receptors originate from an adult man with Graves' ophthalmopathy.

The chain links TRBV10-3 to TRBJ2-6; 11 bases line up with TRBD1. In germline, CDR1 is ENHRY, CDR2 SYGVKD. The CDR3 sequence is 19 residues long. J was trimmed by 4 bases and V by 3 bases; bases with no gene match: 11. For the CDR3, the DNA is TGTGCCATCAGTGAATCCGGGACAGGGGGTTACACCGGGGCCAACGTCCTGACTTTC. It encodes CAISESGTGGYTGANVLTF.

On this clonotype itself: The junction does not match germline at one end; this may be a read error. This chain uses TRBV10-2 with TRBJ1-2, with D possibly being TRBD1 (6 bases). This CDR3 is built from 14 residues. Germline lookup yields CDR1 WSHSY and CDR2 SAAADI. The DNA of the CDR3 is TGTGCCAGCAGTTATGGTCAGGGGATCTATGGCTACACCTTC. Protein: CASSYGQGIYGYTF.

This chain connects TRBV10-2 to TRBJ1-1, with D possibly being TRBD1 (6 bases). Germline CDR1 and CDR2: WSHSY and SAAADI. V lost 6 bases and J lost 9, with 11 bases in between. The CDR3 totals 11 residues. CDR3: CASRGGAKAFF. In DNA, the CDR3 is TGCGCCAGCAGGGGGGGGGCTAAAGCTTTCTTT.

The chain carries TRBV27 and TRBJ1-1; D perhaps matches TRBD1 (6 bases). The germline V gene has CDR1 MNHEY and CDR2 SMNVEV (reference sequence). There are 14 residues in the CDR3. V shed 0 bases and J shed 5 bases, with 10 bases lying between them. CDR3 loop: CASSLSGQLTEAFF. The CDR3, as DNA: TGTGCCAGCAGTTTATCCGGACAGCTTACTGAAGCTTTCTTT.

The chain recombines TRBV2 with TRBJ2-7; 11 nucleotides line up with TRBD2. Germline V gene sequence: CDR1 SNHLY, CDR2 FYNNEI. This CDR3 contains 13 residues. The V gene end was trimmed by 8 bases and the J gene end by 9 bases; junction bases not matched to a gene: 9. DNA of the CDR3: TGTGCCAGCGTTGAACTAGCGGGAGAAAGGCAGTACTTC. Protein product: CASVELAGERQYF.

Note on this clonotype: A read error may explain this, as a much larger clone is one base away. This sequence joins TRBV9 and TRBJ2-7, with TRBD1 matching 9 bases. Germline V gives CDR1 SGDLS, CDR2 YYNGEE. CDR3 length: 13 residues. V gave up 4 bases and J gave up 9 bases; unmatched junction bases: 8. In DNA form, the CDR3 reads TGTGCCAGCAGCTTAGAGGGACAGGGCGGGCAGTACTTC. Its translation is CASSLEGQGGQYF.

This chain links TRBV12-3 or TRBV12-4 with TRBJ2-7; 7 bases align to TRBD1. This CDR3 is 15 amino acids long. Trimming at V came to 6 bases and at J to 1 base, leaving 9 bases not matched to a gene. CDR3 in DNA: TGTGCCAGCAGACCGACAGGGTCCAAGTCCTACGAGCAGTACTTC. The encoded protein is CASRPTGSKSYEQYF.

Many counts were recorded for this clonotype. DNA of the CDR3: TGCAGCGCGTGGGGGTCCTATGGCTACACCTTC. Protein sequence: CSAWGSYGYTF. The chain links TRBV29-1 to TRBJ1-2; the D gene is possibly TRBD1 (5 bases). CDR1 is SQVTM and CDR2 is ANQGSEA in the germline V gene. This CDR3 is 11 amino acids long. V was shortened by 7 bases and J by 4 bases, with 10 bases between the two germline ends. The entire variable domain, with the rest obtained from reference TRBV29-1 and TRBJ1-2, is as follows: SAVISQKPSRDICQRGTSLTIQCQVDSQVTMMFWYRQQPGQSLTLIATANQGSEATYESGFVIDKFPISRPNLTFSTLTVSNMSPEDSSIYLCSAWGSYGYTFGSGTRLTVV.

On this clonotype: No conserved phenylalanine or tryptophan ends this CDR3, so it is likely a read error. This chain connects TRBV7-9 to TRBJ2-7; D may be TRBD1 (6 bases). V lost 5 bases and J 3 bases, leaving 11 bases between the germline ends. The CDR3 runs 13 residues. Per germline, CDR1 SEHNR and CDR2 FQNEAQ (reference sequence). CDR3 in amino acids: CASSLTGIYEQYL. DNA for the CDR3: TGTGCCAGCAGCCTCACAGGGATCTACGAGCAGTACCTC.

The genes are TRBV7-9 and TRBJ1-2; no clear D. The CDR3 is made up of 14 amino acids. Germline assignment: CDR1 SEHNR and CDR2 FQNEAQ (reference sequence). V lost 3 bases, J lost 1 base, and 9 bases lay in between. Here the CDR3 DNA reads TGTGCCAGCAGCTTCCACGGTATTAACTATGGCTACACCTTC. Protein sequence: CASSFHGINYGYTF.

This clonotype has more than one count but fewer than ten. The rearrangement joins TRBV5-1 to TRBJ2-5; tentatively, D is TRBD2 (5 bases). The germline V and J ends were trimmed by 4 bases and 5 bases, with 12 bases remaining between them. The CDR3 contains 13 residues. Germline V gives CDR1 SGHRS, CDR2 YFSETQ. The CDR3 DNA sequence: TGCGCCAGCAGCCTATGGACTGGGGAGACCCAGTACTTC. Residues: CASSLWTGETQYF.

The V gene is TRBV10-3, the J gene TRBJ2-7; tentative D call: TRBD1 (6 bases). V was shortened by 6 bases and J by 4 bases, with 16 bases between the two germline ends. The CDR3 has 14 residues. Germline V gives CDR1 ENHRY, CDR2 SYGVKD. CDR3 in DNA: TGTGCCATCAGAGAGGCTCAGGGGCAGTACGAGCAGTACTTC. Its translation is CAIREAQGQYEQYF.

Ten or more counts support this clonotype. This sequence joins TRBV7-2 and TRBJ2-7; 7 nucleotides align to TRBD1. This CDR3 has 16 amino acids. The trim removed 1 base at V and 0 bases at J, leaving 6 bases unmatched. Per germline, CDR1 SGHTA and CDR2 FQGNSA. The DNA of the CDR3 is TGTGCCAGCAGCTTAGGACGGGCAGGGGGCTCCTACGAGCAGTACTTC. Its protein is CASSLGRAGGSYEQYF.

This clonotype was counted many times. V is TRBV29-1 and J is TRBJ1-2; D is unresolved. V was trimmed by 8 bases and J by 4 bases, leaving 17 bases between them. CDR1 SQVTM and CDR2 ANQGSEA come from the germline V gene. This CDR3 has 13 amino acids. DNA of the CDR3: TGCAGCCTCATGGAGGGATCCATCTATGGCTACACCTTC. Encoded protein: CSLMEGSIYGYTF.

V is TRBV7-8 and J is TRBJ2-7, with 7 bases aligning to TRBD1. With V trimmed by 9 bases and J by 6 bases, 11 bases remained unmatched. This CDR3 has 13 amino acids. Germline V gene sequence: CDR1 SGHVS, CDR2 FQNEAQ. The CDR3: CASSTQTGFEQYF. The CDR3 nucleotides read TGTGCCAGTAGTACCCAGACAGGGTTCGAGCAGTACTTC.

J is TRBJ2-5 and V is TRBV7-9, with TRBD2 matching over 9 bases. The CDR3 is 19 amino acids. V trimming: 5 bases; J trimming: 2 bases; junction bases outside the gene matches: 18. The germline gives CDR1 SEHNR, CDR2 FQNEAQ (reference sequence). The CDR3 loop is CASSVSGHGVAGVQETQYF. The DNA for the CDR3 is TGTGCCAGCAGCGTAAGCGGGCACGGGGTAGCGGGAGTGCAAGAGACCCAGTACTTC.

This clonotype was counted many times. Written as DNA, the CDR3 is TGTGCCACCAGCAGAGTTGGGACTAGCGTCTACGAGCAGTACTTC. This encodes CATSRVGTSVYEQYF. This chain uses TRBV15 with TRBJ2-7; 10 bases are a match to TRBD2. The J segment lost 3 bases and the V segment lost 1 base, leaving 3 bases of the junction unmatched. Germline loops: CDR1 LNHNV, CDR2 YYDKDF (reference sequence). This CDR3 is built from 15 residues.

This clonotype showed up just a few times. The chain joins TRBV7-2 to TRBJ1-6; D call uncertain. Germline CDR1 reads SGHTA; CDR2 reads FQGNSA. The V end was cut by 1 base, the J end by 8 bases, with 12 bases between. The CDR3 length is 15 residues. As DNA, the CDR3 is TGTGCCAGCAGCTTAGACGGAGCCGGGGATTCACCCCTCCACTTT. Its protein is CASSLDGAGDSPLHF.

This clonotype was detected ten times or more. V usage is TRBV29-1 and J usage is TRBJ1-1; D ambiguous. The V and J ends lost 6 bases and 0 bases respectively, with 5 bases between them. This CDR3 is 11 amino acids long. Germline lookup yields CDR1 SQVTM and CDR2 ANQGSEA. Here the CDR3 DNA reads TGCAGCGTAGCGATGAACACTGAAGCTTTCTTT. Protein: CSVAMNTEAFF.

About this clonotype: A much bigger clone sits one base away, suggesting this may be a read error. This chain uses TRBV29-1 with TRBJ2-7; a weak D match, TRBD2 (7 bases). The assigned J gene may be wrong: the sequence end matches TRBJ2-1 better. The CDR3 is 11 amino acids. CDR1 and CDR2 (germline): SQVTM, ANQGSEA. For the CDR3, the DNA is TGCAGCGTAGGGGGGGCCTACGAGCAGTTCTTC. It yields the protein CSVGGAYEQFF.

The chain has TRBV24-1 and TRBJ1-5; 7 bases are shared with TRBD1. In germline, CDR1 is KGHDR, CDR2 SFDVKD. Unmatched junction bases numbered 10, after V lost 6 bases and J lost 9 bases. This CDR3 spans 14 amino acids. The DNA of the CDR3 is TGTGCCACCAGTTACGACAGGGACCATGGGCCCCAGCATTTT. Amino acid sequence: CATSYDRDHGPQHF.

The chain has TRBV25-1 and TRBJ1-4; possible D gene TRBD1, 6 bases. CDR3 length: 16 residues. Trimming shortened V by 6 bases and J by 2 bases, and 16 bases separated the two germline ends. The germline CDR1 and CDR2 sequences are MGHDK and SYGVNS. The CDR3 loop reads CASSQGGGRTNEKLFF. CDR3 DNA sequence: TGTGCCAGCAGCCAAGGGGGAGGTAGGACTAATGAAAAACTGTTTTTT.